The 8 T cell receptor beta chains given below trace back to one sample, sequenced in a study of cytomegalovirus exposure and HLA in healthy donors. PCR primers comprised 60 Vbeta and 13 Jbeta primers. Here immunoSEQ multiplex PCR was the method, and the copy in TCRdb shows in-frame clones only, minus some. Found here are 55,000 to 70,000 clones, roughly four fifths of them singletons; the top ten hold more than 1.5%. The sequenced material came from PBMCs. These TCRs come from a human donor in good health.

CDR3 sequence reads: CASSLPGARRTQYF. As DNA, the CDR3 is TGTGCCAGCAGCCTACCGGGAGCCCGCCGGACCCAGTACTTC. V usage is TRBV7-2 and J usage is TRBJ2-5, with D possibly TRBD2 on 6 matching bases. The CDR3 is 14 amino acids. Germline V CDR1 and CDR2: SGHTA, FQGNSA. Deletions cut 5 bases from V and 7 bases from J, with 17 bases between. The full variable domain, with the rest looked up from reference TRBV7-2 and TRBJ2-5, is GAGVSQSPSNKVTEKGKDVELRCDPISGHTALYWYRQSLGQGLEFLIYFQGNSAPDKSGLPSDRFSAERTGGSVSTLTIQRTQQEDSAVYLCASSLPGARRTQYFGPGTRLLVL.

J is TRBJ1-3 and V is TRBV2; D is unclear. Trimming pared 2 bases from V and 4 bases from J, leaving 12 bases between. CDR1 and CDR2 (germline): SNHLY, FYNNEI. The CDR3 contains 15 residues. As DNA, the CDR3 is TGTGCCAGCAGTGAATCCCCCCGGTTGGGAAACACCATATATTTT. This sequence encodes CASSESPRLGNTIYF.

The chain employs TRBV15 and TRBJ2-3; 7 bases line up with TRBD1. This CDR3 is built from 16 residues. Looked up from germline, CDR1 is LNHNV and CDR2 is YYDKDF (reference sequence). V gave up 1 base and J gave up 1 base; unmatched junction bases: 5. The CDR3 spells CATSRARDRRTDTQYF. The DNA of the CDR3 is TGTGCCACCAGCAGAGCCCGGGACAGACGCACAGATACGCAGTATTTT.

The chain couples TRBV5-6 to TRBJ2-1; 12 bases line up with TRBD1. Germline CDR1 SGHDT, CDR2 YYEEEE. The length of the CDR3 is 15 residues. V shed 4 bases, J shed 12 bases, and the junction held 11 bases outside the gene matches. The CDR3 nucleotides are TGTGCCAGCAGCCTGGGACAGGGGGCCATTGGGCCGCAGTTCTTC. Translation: CASSLGQGAIGPQFF.

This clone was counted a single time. CDR3 amino acids: CASSDVRTVSTDTQYF. The CDR3, as DNA: TGTGCCAGCAGTGACGTTAGGACAGTAAGCACAGATACGCAGTATTTT. V and J are TRBV2 and TRBJ2-3; possible D gene TRBD1, 6 bases. The CDR3 extends over 16 amino acids. V was trimmed by 3 bases and J by 0 bases, leaving 13 bases between them. CDR1 is SNHLY and CDR2 is FYNNEI in the germline V gene.

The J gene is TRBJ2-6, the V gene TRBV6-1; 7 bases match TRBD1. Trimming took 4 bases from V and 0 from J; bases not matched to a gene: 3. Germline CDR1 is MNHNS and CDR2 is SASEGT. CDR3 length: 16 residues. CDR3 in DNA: TGTGCCAGCAGTGCCTCAGGGGGCTCTGGGGCCAACGTCCTGACTTTC. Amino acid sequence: CASSASGGSGANVLTF.

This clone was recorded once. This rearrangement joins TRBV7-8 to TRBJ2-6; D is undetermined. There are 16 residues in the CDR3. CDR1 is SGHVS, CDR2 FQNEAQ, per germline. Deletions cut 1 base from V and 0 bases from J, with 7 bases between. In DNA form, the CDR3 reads TGTGCCAGCAGCTTAGGAGGTAGCTCTGGGGCCAACGTCCTGACTTTC. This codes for CASSLGGSSGANVLTF.

CDR3 sequence (DNA): TGTGCCTGGAACACAGGGGGCGGTTCACCCCTCCACTTT. Amino acids: CAWNTGGGSPLHF. V usage is TRBV30 and J usage is TRBJ1-6, with 9 positions matching TRBD1. With V trimmed by 4 bases and J by 9 bases, 4 bases remained unmatched. The CDR3 is 13 amino acids. Germline V gives CDR1 GTSNPN, CDR2 SVGIG (reference sequence).